The sequence of this T cell receptor beta chain was determined in a study of T cells in Graves' hyperthyroidism and ophthalmopathy. TCR beta CDR3 sequences were amplified from RNA transcripts. TCR CDR3 regions were first amplified by RT-PCR with HTBI primers. A single record per CDR3 protein comes from TCRdb applying MiXCR to the multiplex PCR reads. The data contain under 250,000 distinct CDR3 sequences, approximately 23% of them singletons. This clonotype was found many times. Exclusion followed for patients with uncontrolled infection, other autoimmune disease, pregnancy or lactation. CDR3 length equals 12 residues. CDR1 is SNHLY, CDR2 FYNNEI, per germline. Trimming left V 8 bases short and J 8 bases short, with 16 bases between.

The sequenced material came from blood. The chain has TRBV2 and TRBJ2-7; either TRBD1 or TRBD2 may supply D (5 bases each). This TCR derives from a woman in her thirties or forties with Graves' ophthalmopathy. As DNA, the CDR3 is TGTGCCAGCTCGCCTGTCCCGGGACAGCAGTACTTC. Translating it yields CASSPVPGQQYF.